This TCR beta chain comes out of a study of blood T cells in healthy people across ages. PCR was performed a second time for about 7 to 12 cycles using a sample-barcoded 5' primer and a J-beta primer mix. Each CDR3 protein gets one entry after TCRdb re-called the 5' RACE reads with MiXCR. The sample has approximately 800,000 distinct CDR3 sequences, 20% to 30% seen once. Between the trimmed V and J ends, which lost 4 bases and 0 bases, there was a span of 13 bases. The CDR3 sequence is 16 residues long. Germline lookup yields CDR1 SGHRS and CDR2 YFSETQ. The data were also submitted as part of a second study, on T cells of mothers and their children. From that study: The people who donated were a few healthy Caucasian mothers and their six children.

This TCR came from a boy aged 5-17 years in good health. Sequenced material: blood. V usage is TRBV5-1 and J usage is TRBJ1-4; D is uncertain. The CDR3 region is CASSPLSAATNEKLFF. The CDR3 DNA reads TGCGCCAGCAGCCCTTTATCAGCAGCAACTAATGAAAAACTGTTTTTT.